This T cell receptor beta chain was identified during a study of cytomegalovirus exposure and HLA in healthy donors. General observations from the study: Three chains linked to CMV were shown in vitro to be specific for CMV antigens. Most TCR sequences were rare, but some public TCRs occurred in many donors. The listing of 150 to 200 TCR beta chains classed them as cytomegalovirus-associated.

With regard to this clone: Its antigen is unidentified.

Between the trimmed V and J ends, which lost 3 bases and 15 bases, there was a span of 18 bases. The CDR3 covers 13 residues. The germline gives CDR1 MNHNS, CDR2 SASEGT. Measured with immunoSEQ multiplex PCR; TCRdb has only the in-frame clones, and not every one. The sample includes 100,000 to 150,000 clones, approximately 89% seen only once; the top ten take around 1.1%. The sequence was collected from a woman aged 18-29 years in good health and CMV-seronegative. The chain couples TRBV6-1 to TRBJ2-1; D is uncertain. Sequenced sample: PBMCs. This CDR3 reads CASSEVSLGGPFF. The DNA for the CDR3 is TGTGCCAGCAGTGAGGTGAGCCTTGGCGGTCCGTTCTTC.